This T cell receptor (beta chain) originates from a study of human T cells and chemical hapten exposure. In TCRdb, the RACE reads were re-called with MiXCR into one record per CDR3 protein. This table has a few hundred thousand distinct CDR3 sequences, around 6% appearing once. Regarding time point: patch test 2, 6 weeks after DPC sensitization. Treatment noted: therapeutic diphenylcyclopropenone sensitization with weekly scalp DPC. The sequence was obtained from a woman aged 18-29 years with alopecia areata. Some clones in this sample may be carry-over from other donors' samples. The sample consisted of whole blood, taken in connection with sensitization to the hapten diphenylcyclopropenone (DPC).

DNA of the CDR3: TGTGCCAGCAGTTCCTGGACAGGGAATTCTGGGGCCAACGTCCTGACTTTC. Translating gives CASSSWTGNSGANVLTF. The V and J genes are TRBV28 and TRBJ2-6; TRBD1 agrees at 8 bases. CDR1 is MDHEN, CDR2 SYDVKM, per germline. This CDR3 is built from 17 residues. J was trimmed by 1 base and V by 4 bases; bases with no gene match: 6. The variable domain in full, with the rest retrieved from reference TRBV28 and TRBJ2-6, is DVKVTQSSRYLVKRTGEKVFLECVQDMDHENMFWYRQDPGLGLRLIYFSYDVKMKEKGDIPEGYSVSREKKERFSLILESASTNQTSMYLCASSSWTGNSGANVLTFGAGSRLTVL.